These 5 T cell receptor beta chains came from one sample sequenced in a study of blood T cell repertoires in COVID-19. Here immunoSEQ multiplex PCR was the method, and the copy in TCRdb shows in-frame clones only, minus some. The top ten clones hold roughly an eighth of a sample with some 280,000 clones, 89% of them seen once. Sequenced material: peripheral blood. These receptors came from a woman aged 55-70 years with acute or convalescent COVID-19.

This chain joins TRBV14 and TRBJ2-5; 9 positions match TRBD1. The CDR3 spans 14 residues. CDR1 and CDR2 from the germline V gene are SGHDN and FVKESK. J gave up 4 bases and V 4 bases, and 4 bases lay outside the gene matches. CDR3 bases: TGTGCCAGCAGCCCGACAGGGGGGATAGAGACCCAGTACTTC. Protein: CASSPTGGIETQYF.

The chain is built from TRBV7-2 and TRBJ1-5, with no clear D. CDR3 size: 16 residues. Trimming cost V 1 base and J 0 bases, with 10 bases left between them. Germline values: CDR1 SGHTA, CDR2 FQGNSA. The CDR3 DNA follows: TGTGCCAGCAGCTTAGTTACGGGTTATAGCAATCAGCCCCAGCATTTT. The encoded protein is CASSLVTGYSNQPQHF.

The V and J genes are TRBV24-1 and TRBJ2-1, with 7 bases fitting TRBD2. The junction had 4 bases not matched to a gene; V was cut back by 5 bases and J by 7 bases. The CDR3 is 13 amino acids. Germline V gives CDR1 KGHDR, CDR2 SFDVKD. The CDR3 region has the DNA TGTGCCACCAGTGCACTAGCGAGGAATGAGCAGTTCTTC. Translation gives CATSALARNEQFF.

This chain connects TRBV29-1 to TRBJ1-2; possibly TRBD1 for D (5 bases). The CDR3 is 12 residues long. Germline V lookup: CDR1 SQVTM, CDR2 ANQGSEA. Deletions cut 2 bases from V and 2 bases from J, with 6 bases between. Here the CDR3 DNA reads TGCAGCGTTGAATCAGGGAACTATGGCTACACCTTC. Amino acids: CSVESGNYGYTF.

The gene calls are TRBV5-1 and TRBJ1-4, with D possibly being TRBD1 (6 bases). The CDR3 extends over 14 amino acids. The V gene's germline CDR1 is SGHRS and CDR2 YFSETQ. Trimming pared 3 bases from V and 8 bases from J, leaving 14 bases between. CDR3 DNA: TGCGCCAGCAGCTACGGACAGACCGGAGAAAAACTGTTTTTT. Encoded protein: CASSYGQTGEKLFF.